Following are 9 T cell receptor beta chains from one sample sequenced in a study of blood T cell repertoires in COVID-19 (dated by TCRdb to 2019 to 2021). The library came from the immunoSEQ multiplex PCR assay. The table was pulled from immuneACCESS by TCRdb, which kept in-frame rearrangements only. Such tables lose some clones; where checked, under half of the loss comes from unresolved V genes, and the rest has no known cause. In all, the sample holds about 48,000 clones, and 82% of those were seen once. The ten largest clones capture roughly 7% of the sample. The sample was peripheral blood. These receptors were taken from a middle-aged man with acute or convalescent COVID-19.

This chain uses TRBV5-1 with TRBJ1-2; D remains ambiguous. Germline V gives CDR1 SGHRS, CDR2 YFSETQ. The CDR3 loop spans 13 amino acids. V was trimmed by 1 base and J by 4 bases, leaving 8 bases between them. The CDR3 region has the DNA TGCGCCAGCAGCTTGTCTGTGGCCTATGGCTACACCTTC. Protein sequence: CASSLSVAYGYTF. Supplemented by reference TRBV5-1 and TRBJ1-2, the full variable domain reads KAGVTQTPRYLIKTRGQQVTLSCSPISGHRSVSWYQQTPGQGLQFLFEYFSETQRNKGNFPGRFSGRQFSNSRSEMNVSTLELGDSALYLCASSLSVAYGYTFGSGTRLTVV.

This chain connects TRBV6-6 to TRBJ2-1; possibly TRBD1 for D (5 bases). This CDR3 has 11 amino acids. The germline V gene has CDR1 MNHNY and CDR2 SVGAGI (reference sequence). V dropped 4 bases and J dropped 9 bases, with 7 bases sitting between them. The CDR3 here is CASSFQGEQFF. In DNA, the CDR3 is TGTGCCAGCAGTTTTCAGGGTGAGCAGTTCTTC.

The sample holds a few counts of this clone. The gene calls are TRBV3-1 (or the pseudogene TRBV3-2) and TRBJ1-2; D remains ambiguous. The ends were cut back, 5 bases at V and 0 bases at J, with 4 bases in the middle. The CDR3 is made up of 12 amino acids. Germline CDR1 LGHDT, CDR2 YNNKEL (reference sequence). The CDR3 loop reads CASSTPNYGYTF. CDR3 nucleotide sequence: TGTGCCAGCAGCACTCCTAACTATGGCTACACCTTC.

This chain joins TRBV18 and TRBJ2-2; 7 nucleotides agree with TRBD1. The V gene's germline CDR1 is KGHSH and CDR2 LQKENI. The J segment lost 2 bases and the V segment lost 4 bases, leaving 7 bases of the junction unmatched. This CDR3 contains 16 residues. Written as DNA, the CDR3 is TGTGCCAGCTCACTGGTCCGGGACAGTAACACCGGGGAGCTGTTTTTT. Protein: CASSLVRDSNTGELFF.

The chain employs TRBV5-6 and TRBJ1-4, with 8 nucleotides matching TRBD1. The CDR3 has 15 amino acids. Germline CDR1 and CDR2: SGHDT and YYEEEE. V dropped 3 bases and J dropped 5; count of bases not matched to a gene: 6. The CDR3: CASSSGTGSNEKLFF. The CDR3 nucleotides are TGTGCCAGCAGCTCCGGGACAGGTTCGAATGAAAAACTGTTTTTT.

This clone was counted a few times. The gene calls are TRBV28 and TRBJ1-1; D call uncertain. The CDR3 extends over 16 amino acids. Trimming stripped 2 bases from V and 0 bases from J, with 13 bases between. Germline lookup yields CDR1 MDHEN and CDR2 SYDVKM. The CDR3 is CASSLIQTIMNTEAFF. CDR3 nucleotide sequence: TGTGCCAGCAGTTTAATACAGACTATCATGAACACTGAAGCTTTCTTT.

This clone is classed as medium-sized. The CDR3 sequence is CASSPSGGEYNEQFF. The CDR3 DNA reads TGTGCCAGCAGCCCCAGTGGCGGGGAGTACAATGAGCAGTTCTTC. The V call is TRBV9, the J call TRBJ2-1; D may be TRBD2 (6 bases). V dropped 4 bases and J dropped 4 bases, with 15 bases sitting between them. Germline CDR1 reads SGDLS; CDR2 reads YYNGEE. The CDR3 extends over 15 amino acids.

The CDR3 sequence is CASSQSLGGRPSSYNEQFF. The DNA of the CDR3 is TGCGCCAGCAGTCAATCGTTAGGGGGACGGCCGAGCTCCTACAATGAGCAGTTCTTC. The V gene is TRBV23-1, the J gene TRBJ2-1; the D gene is possibly TRBD1 (6 bases). TRBV23-1 is sorted into the ORF group, with uncertain function. The CDR3 is 19 amino acids. V gave up 0 bases and J gave up 0 bases, with 18 bases separating them.

This clone was seen only a few times. The gene calls are TRBV3-1 (or the pseudogene TRBV3-2) and TRBJ2-3; the D gene is possibly TRBD2 (5 bases). Trimming took 4 bases from V and 4 from J, leaving 15 bases between them. Germline lookup yields CDR1 LGHDT and CDR2 YNNKEL (reference sequence). The CDR3 runs to 15 residues. CDR3 coding DNA: TGTGCCAGCAGCCTCCTTCAGAGTAGCGCAGATACGCAGTATTTT. Its protein is CASSLLQSSADTQYF.